This TCR beta chain was observed in a study of beta chain features in type 1 diabetes. Findings of the study overall: Naive, central memory and regulatory TCRB repertoires appeared more similar among patients than healthy donors. In every one of the four CD4+ subsets, TCRB CDR3s were moderately but significantly shorter in Type 1 diabetes patients. The question left open here concerned HLA type influencing TCRB rearrangement.

The CDR3 covers 14 residues. V was pared by 4 bases and J by 10 bases, with 17 bases between. In germline, CDR1 is MNHEY, CDR2 SMNVEV (reference sequence). This clone was seen a handful of times. Its antigen is as yet unknown. Isolated RNA was reverse transcribed in full, so expressed TCRB transcripts were sequenced. Sequencing used immunoSEQ multiplex PCR; TCRdb keeps in-frame clones, though not all of them. Seen here are fewer than 550,000 clones, approximately 10% observed once, and the top ten hold 0.04% to 0.05%. Material: naive CD4+ T cells from blood. This chain uses TRBV27 with TRBJ2-1, with D possibly being TRBD1 (6 bases). The TCR was taken from a woman between 18 and 29 years old in good health. CDR3 in amino acids: CASSSSRFRGEQFF. The CDR3 nucleotides are TGTGCCAGCAGTTCATCTAGGTTTAGGGGGGAGCAGTTCTTC.